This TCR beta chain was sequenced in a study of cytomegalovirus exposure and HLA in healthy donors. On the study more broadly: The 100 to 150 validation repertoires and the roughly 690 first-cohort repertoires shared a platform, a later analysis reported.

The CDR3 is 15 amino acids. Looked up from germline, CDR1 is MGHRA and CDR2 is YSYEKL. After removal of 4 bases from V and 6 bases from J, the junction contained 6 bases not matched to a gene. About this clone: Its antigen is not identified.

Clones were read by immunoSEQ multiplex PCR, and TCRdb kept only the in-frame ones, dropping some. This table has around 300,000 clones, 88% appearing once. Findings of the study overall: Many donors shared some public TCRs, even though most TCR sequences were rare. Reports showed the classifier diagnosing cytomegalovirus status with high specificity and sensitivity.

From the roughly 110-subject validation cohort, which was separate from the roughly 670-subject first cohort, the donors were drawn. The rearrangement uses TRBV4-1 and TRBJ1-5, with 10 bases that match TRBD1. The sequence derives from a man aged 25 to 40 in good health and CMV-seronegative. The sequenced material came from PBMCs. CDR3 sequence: CASSRLTGGVQPQHF. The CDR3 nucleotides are TGCGCCAGCAGCCGACTGACAGGGGGCGTTCAGCCCCAGCATTTT.